This is a list of T cell receptor beta chains from one sample in a study of response to subunit inactivated influenza vaccine. TCRdb passed the RT-PCR reads through MiXCR, listing each CDR3 protein once. The repertoire holds about 180,000 distinct CDR3 sequences, with about 9% as singletons. The sequences come from non-naive T cells sorted from PBMCs, collected on the day of vaccination. The source of these receptors is a man over 45 who received an inactivated influenza vaccine. CDR3s include the opening cysteine and the closing phenylalanine or tryptophan.

v_gene,j_gene,CDR3aa
TRBV28,TRBJ1-2,CASKLTQTYGYTF
TRBV28,TRBJ2-7,CASSLPGDRGGWQYF
TRBV7-2,TRBJ2-3,CASSHGGTDTQYF
TRBV27,TRBJ2-7,CASSFSGSTYEQYF
TRBV20-1,TRBJ1-2,CSASGGARRGYGYTF
TRBV12-3/TRBV12-4,TRBJ1-1,CASSLGRGVRGTEAFF
TRBV6-2/TRBV6-3,TRBJ2-7,CASSFFRDEFEQYF
TRBV3-1,TRBJ2-7,CASSQGVRTYEQYF
TRBV4-3,TRBJ1-5,CASSRELENQPQHF
TRBV7-2,TRBJ1-2,CASILGRGAGGYTF
TRBV20-1,TRBJ2-3,CSARAQFTDTQYF
TRBV7-8,TRBJ2-1,CASSLVMGQGYNEQFF
TRBV12-3/TRBV12-4,TRBJ1-1,CASSSSGTGGSNTEAFF
TRBV20-1,TRBJ2-5,CSATGTSGSQETQYF
TRBV7-2,TRBJ1-4,CASSLGGRDNEKLFF
TRBV5-5,TRBJ1-4,CASSLAPGQGEKLFF
TRBV6-5,TRBJ2-7,CASSYSIWTASSYEQYF
TRBV3-1,TRBJ1-2,CASSQPGGGVGYTF
TRBV20-1,TRBJ2-1,CSAGTPSPSSYNEQFF
TRBV14,TRBJ2-1,CASSQKKRSSYNEQFF
TRBV6-2/TRBV6-3,TRBJ2-7,CASEGQEYEQYF
TRBV2,TRBJ2-1,CASRAGQGAYNEQFF
TRBV3-1,TRBJ2-3,CASSQPRGGGADTQYF
TRBV7-9,TRBJ1-1,CASSPEGGSEAFF
TRBV6-1,TRBJ2-3,CASSFGQGIDTQYF
TRBV10-2,TRBJ2-7,CASGTGINEQYF
TRBV12-3/TRBV12-4,TRBJ1-1,CASSSRAQYTEAFF
TRBV12-3/TRBV12-4,TRBJ1-5,CASSRTGAREHF
TRBV5-6,TRBJ1-1,CASSLGLGGSMGTEAFF
TRBV11-2,TRBJ2-1,CASSLGTGVNEQFF
TRBV29-1,TRBJ1-2,CSVSRDSNYGYTF
TRBV4-1,TRBJ1-5,CASSGNRGLGNQPQHF
TRBV12-3/TRBV12-4,TRBJ1-1,CASSNGGNTEAFF
TRBV6-1,TRBJ1-1,CASSDRIGTEAFF
TRBV5-1,TRBJ1-1,CASTRGANTEAFF
TRBV7-2,TRBJ2-2,CASSLLGVTGELFF
TRBV20-1,TRBJ1-2,CSATGTVGINYGYTF
TRBV7-2,TRBJ2-6,CASSFQAAGANVLTF
TRBV5-1,TRBJ2-5,CASSLGGDRASQGTQYF
TRBV20-1,TRBJ2-7,CSARGVLARGWEQYF
TRBV29-1,TRBJ2-3,CSVESGGTDTQYF
TRBV14,TRBJ2-3,CASSQSRTLQYF
TRBV6-1,TRBJ1-2,CASSEEVVNNYGYTF
TRBV9,TRBJ2-5,CASSPSTSGRETQYF
TRBV7-8,TRBJ2-3,CASTLAGGNTQYF
TRBV7-2,TRBJ2-1,CASSLEGRDGREQFF
TRBV4-3,TRBJ2-7,CASSQYYPGQAYEQYF
TRBV24-1,TRBJ2-2,CATSDFWATGELFF
TRBV25-1,TRBJ1-1,CASSEARTGPPLNTEAFF
TRBV12-3/TRBV12-4,TRBJ2-1,CASSLGLVNEQFF
TRBV27,TRBJ2-1,CASRPTGLYNEQFF
TRBV28,TRBJ2-7,CASGSGFHEQYF
TRBV15,TRBJ2-5,CATSDRGGGETQYF
TRBV11-2,TRBJ2-1,CASSLSFYNEQFF
TRBV20-1,TRBJ2-5,CSARRSQETQYF
TRBV6-2/TRBV6-3,TRBJ2-3,CASKDTSGATDTQYF
TRBV11-2,TRBJ1-2,CASSPGGGNYGYTF
TRBV7-6,TRBJ2-7,CASSSGVVSYEQYF
TRBV15,TRBJ2-7,CATSRGYEQYF
TRBV7-7,TRBJ2-5,CASSLVMGVGETQYF